A single T cell receptor beta chain is shown here with its context. This record comes from a study of blood T cell repertoires in COVID-19. As for the study in general: Collection of acute and convalescent COVID-19 samples took place in the United States, Italy and Spain. The analysed material was cDNA or gDNA that came from T cells, B-cell-depleted T cells, or PBMCs.

Trimming cost V 0 bases and J 0 bases, with 7 bases left between them. This CDR3 has 15 residues. Germline V gives CDR1 SGHTS, CDR2 YDEGEE. In the original workflow: Amplified reference gene primers provided the basis for estimating nucleated cell counts. TCRdb's table, derived via immunoSEQ multiplex PCR, lists solely in-frame clones and lacks some. V and J calls and clone size are copied from that table; D and trimming were computed from the DNA. The sample includes tens of thousands of clones, roughly 82% of them seen just once. This sequence joins TRBV5-8 and TRBJ2-4; D gene uncertain. Sequences were obtained from peripheral blood. This clonotype originated in a man aged 50 to 60 with active or convalescent COVID-19. This CDR3 reads CASSLEILAKNIQYF. In nucleotides, the CDR3 is TGTGCCAGCAGCTTGGAAATCCTAGCCAAAAACATTCAGTACTTC. The variable domain in full, with the rest retrieved from reference TRBV5-8 and TRBJ2-4, is EAGVTQSPTHLIKTRGQQATLRCSPISGHTSVYWYQQALGLGLQFLLWYDEGEERNRGNFPPRFSGRQFPNYSSELNVNALELEDSALYLCASSLEILAKNIQYFGAGTRLSVL.